Listed below are T cell receptor beta chains from one sample, sequenced in a study of blood T cell repertoires in COVID-19. Sequencing was performed with immunoSEQ multiplex PCR; in TCRdb, only in-frame clones are kept and a portion is missing. Of 250,000 to 300,000 clones in the sample, 80% to 90% are singletons; the top ten hold around 1.8%. The sample taken for sequencing was peripheral blood. The source is a young man with active or convalescent COVID-19. Each CDR3 is given with its conserved first and last residue. D genes are given only for firm matches. Size is stated for part of the rows, as once, few or many counts, or as a class when the clone is expanded.

CDR3 DNA | CDR3 protein | V gene | clone size | J gene | D gene
TGCGCCAGCAGTCCCGGGACATTCGGCGAAGGGGCCAAAAACATTCAGTACTTC | CASSPGTFGEGAKNIQYF | TRBV23-1 | . | TRBJ2-4 | .
TGTGCCAGCAGTTTCACAGGGGACGGCTACACCTTC | CASSFTGDGYTF | TRBV6-5 | . | TRBJ1-2 | TRBD1
TGCGCCAGCAGCCTACTCATTAAGACAGGGGTTACCACCGGGGAGCTGTTTTTT | CASSLLIKTGVTTGELFF | TRBV5-1 | . | TRBJ2-2 | TRBD1
TGTGCCAGCAGTGAACGGGGGGGGCTTAACTATGGCTACACCTTC | CASSERGGLNYGYTF | TRBV6-1 | . | TRBJ1-2 | .
TGTGCCAGCAGCCAAGAGGCAGGGGATGGGGCTGGAAACACCATATATTTT | CASSQEAGDGAGNTIYF | TRBV4-2 | . | TRBJ1-3 | .
TGTGCCAGCAGCCTCGGCAGGGGAGCCCGTCCCCTCCACTTT | CASSLGRGARPLHF | TRBV14 | . | TRBJ1-6 | .
TGCGCCAGCAGTCCAAGGGAGAATGAAAAACTGTTTTTT | CASSPRENEKLFF | TRBV10-2 | few | TRBJ1-4 | .
TGTGCCAGCAGCGACTCGACTCCTGGAGATACGCAGTATTTT | CASSDSTPGDTQYF | TRBV3-1/TRBV3-2 | . | TRBJ2-3 | .
TGTGCCAGCAGCCAAGTGTCTGTAGAGCAGTACTTC | CASSQVSVEQYF | TRBV14 | . | TRBJ2-7 | .
TGTGCCAGTAGTACCCCGGACAGGGACGAGCAGTACTTC | CASSTPDRDEQYF | TRBV19 | . | TRBJ2-7 | TRBD1
TGTGCCAGCAGCCAAGATTTCACGCGGGGGAAACACAATTCACCCCTCCACTTT | CASSQDFTRGKHNSPLHF | TRBV3-1/TRBV3-2 | . | TRBJ1-6 | .
TGTGCCAGCAGCTCACCGGGACAGGGGGCGGAAGGCTACACCTTC | CASSSPGQGAEGYTF | TRBV7-9 | . | TRBJ1-2 | TRBD1
TGTGCCAGTAGTATGGCAGGGGGACATCAGCCCCAGCATTTT | CASSMAGGHQPQHF | TRBV19 | . | TRBJ1-5 | TRBD1
TGTGCCAGCAGCCAAGAGTTAGGGGGCGCGGGAGAGACCCAGTACTTC | CASSQELGGAGETQYF | TRBV3-1/TRBV3-2 | . | TRBJ2-5 | TRBD1
TGCGCCAGCAGTCTAGCGGGTAGGGTTGGGGAGCAGTACTTC | CASSLAGRVGEQYF | TRBV10-2 | . | TRBJ2-7 | TRBD2
TGCGCCAGCAGCCAAGGCACAGGTGCTTCGACTGAAGCTTTCTTT | CASSQGTGASTEAFF | TRBV4-1 | once | TRBJ1-1 | .
TGCGCCAGCAGCACCTCCTCACAGGGGGTTTCACCCCTCCACTTT | CASSTSSQGVSPLHF | TRBV5-1 | . | TRBJ1-6 | TRBD1
TGTGCCAGCTCACCCCCACTAGCGGGGAACTACGAGCAGTACTTC | CASSPPLAGNYEQYF | TRBV18 | . | TRBJ2-7 | TRBD2
TGTGCCAGCGGGGCAGGGGAATATTCTAACTATGGCTACACCTTC | CASGAGEYSNYGYTF | TRBV6-5 | . | TRBJ1-2 | .
TGCACCGAATTAGACAGGGCTAATCAGCCCCAGCATTTT | CTELDRANQPQHF | TRBV29-1 | . | TRBJ1-5 | TRBD1